This is a list of T cell receptor beta chains from one sample in a study of shared clonotypes between healthy human individuals. TCRdb keeps only in-frame clones here, not all; method: immunoSEQ multiplex PCR. The sample consists of about 1.5 million clones, roughly 98% of them appearing once. Sequencing was carried out using naive CD4+ T cells sorted from blood. Every receptor here comes from a man aged 25-40 years in good health. The CDR3 runs from the conserved cysteine through the conserved F or W. A D gene is named only where the DNA matches it firmly. Some rows mark clone size as missing; the rest say once, few, many or name a class of expanded clone.

>TRBV5-1|TRBJ2-1|.|.
CASSLGARSSYNEQFF
TGCGCCAGCAGCTTGGGTGCACGCAGCTCCTACAATGAGCAGTTCTTC
>TRBV2|TRBJ1-5|TRBD1|.
CASRPLLTGGHTNQPQHF
TGTGCCAGCAGACCACTGCTGACAGGGGGTCATACTAATCAGCCCCAGCATTTT
>TRBV5-6|TRBJ2-3|.|.
CASSLEQLSTDTQYF
TGTGCCAGCAGCTTGGAACAGCTGAGCACAGATACGCAGTATTTT
>TRBV5-1|TRBJ2-7|.|.
CASRKGREGGEQYF
TGCGCCAGCAGGAAAGGGAGGGAAGGGGGCGAGCAGTACTTC
>TRBV7-2|TRBJ1-2|TRBD1|.
CASSLAGTGFSLYTF
TGTGCCAGCAGCTTAGCAGGGACAGGGTTCTCCCTCTACACCTTC
>TRBV14|TRBJ2-7|.|.
CASSQNPGVNEQYF
TGTGCCAGCAGCCAAAATCCAGGGGTCAACGAGCAGTACTTC
>TRBV14|TRBJ2-7|TRBD1|.
CASSQYTGVSYEQYF
TGTGCCAGCAGCCAATACACAGGGGTATCCTACGAGCAGTACTTC
>TRBV5-1|TRBJ2-5|.|once
CASSLARPSGETQYF
TGCGCCAGCAGCTTGGCCCGGCCCTCGGGGGAGACCCAGTACTTC
>TRBV21-1|TRBJ2-5|.|.
CASSKVEETQYF
TGTGCCAGCAGCAAAGTGGAAGAGACCCAGTACTTC
>TRBV10-3|TRBJ2-2|.|.
CAISPDGTGELFF
TGTGCCATCAGCCCGGATGGGACCGGGGAGCTGTTTTTT
>TRBV19|TRBJ2-3|.|once
CASSIQNGRSDTQYF
TGTGCCAGTAGTATCCAAAACGGTCGATCAGATACGCAGTATTTT
>TRBV19|TRBJ2-7|.|.
CASSVRGHEQYF
TGTGCCAGTTCCGTTAGGGGTCACGAGCAGTACTTC
>TRBV4-1|TRBJ1-1|TRBD1|.
CASSQDWTGGFTEAFF
TGCGCCAGCAGCCAAGATTGGACAGGGGGCTTTACTGAAGCTTTCTTT
>TRBV28|TRBJ2-7|.|.
CASGGGSAAYEQYF
TGTGCCAGCGGTGGGGGGAGTGCGGCCTACGAGCAGTACTTC
>TRBV10-3|TRBJ1-1|.|.
CAIRFRDQDTEAFF
TGTGCCATCAGGTTCCGGGACCAGGACACTGAAGCTTTCTTT
>TRBV4-1|TRBJ2-7|TRBD2|once
CASSQASGGYSYEQYF
TGCGCCAGCAGCCAAGCTAGCGGGGGCTACTCCTACGAGCAGTACTTC
>TRBV2|TRBJ2-7|.|.
CASSDSRSSYEQYF
TGTGCCAGCAGTGACTCCAGGAGCTCCTACGAGCAGTACTTC
>TRBV2|TRBJ2-6|.|.
CASRTSRAVSGANVLTF
TGTGCCAGCAGGACCAGCAGGGCCGTCTCTGGGGCCAACGTCCTGACTTTC
>TRBV5-1|TRBJ2-3|TRBD2|.
CASSSGLAGGTSYTDTQYF
TGCGCCAGCAGCTCGGGACTAGCGGGAGGAACTTCTTACACAGATACGCAGTATTTT
>TRBV28|TRBJ1-2|TRBD1|.
CASSLWAGGAGYTF
TGTGCCAGCAGTTTATGGGCAGGGGGCGCTGGCTACACCTTC
>TRBV19|TRBJ2-1|.|once
CASSIDGYNEQFF
TGTGCCAGTAGTATAGACGGGTACAATGAGCAGTTCTTC
>TRBV15|TRBJ2-1|TRBD2|.
CATSRVTTSINEQFF
TGTGCCACCAGCAGAGTGACGACTAGCATAAATGAGCAGTTCTTC
>TRBV18|TRBJ1-5|.|.
CASSPRGNQPQHF
TGTGCCAGCTCACCACGCGGGAATCAGCCCCAGCATTTT
>TRBV4-3|TRBJ2-3|.|once
CASSQGQELAITDTQYF
TGCGCCAGCAGCCAAGGCCAAGAGTTGGCTATCACAGATACGCAGTATTTT
>TRBV11-2|TRBJ1-4|.|.
CASSLGAPAGELFF
TGTGCCAGCAGCTTAGGAGCCCCCGCTGGGGAACTGTTTTTT
>TRBV27|TRBJ2-5|TRBD2|.
CASSLSRLAGTETQYF
TGTGCCAGCAGCTTATCACGACTAGCGGGAACAGAGACCCAGTACTTC
>TRBV29-1|TRBJ2-7|.|once
CSVSSSGGAAYEQYF
TGCAGCGTTAGTTCTAGTGGGGGGGCCGCCTACGAGCAGTACTTC
>TRBV29-1|TRBJ2-1|.|.
CSVRSYNEQFF
TGCAGCGTTAGGAGCTACAATGAGCAGTTCTTC
>TRBV7-9|TRBJ2-5|.|.
CASSFTSGVGRETQYF
TGTGCCAGCAGCTTCACTTCGGGCGTCGGAAGAGAGACCCAGTACTTC
>TRBV7-9|TRBJ2-1|TRBD2|once
CASSPTGTSSYNEQFF
TGTGCCAGCAGCCCGACCGGGACTAGCTCCTACAATGAGCAGTTCTTC
>TRBV28|TRBJ2-7|TRBD2|.
CASRGGLAGGTHEQYF
TGTGCCAGCAGGGGGGGACTAGCGGGAGGGACCCACGAGCAGTACTTC
>TRBV15|TRBJ2-1|TRBD2|.
CATSTQPTSSANEQFF
TGTGCCACCAGCACCCAACCGACTAGCTCCGCCAATGAGCAGTTCTTC
>TRBV9|TRBJ1-1|.|.
CASSVSGGGEAFF
TGTGCCAGCAGCGTCTCGGGAGGTGGTGAAGCTTTCTTT
>TRBV2|TRBJ1-5|TRBD1|.
CASNPRTGNNQPQHF
TGTGCCAGCAACCCGAGGACAGGGAACAATCAGCCCCAGCATTTT
>TRBV6-5|TRBJ1-1|TRBD1|.
CASRLTRQGPTEAFF
TGTGCCAGCAGACTCACTAGACAGGGACCCACTGAAGCTTTCTTT
>TRBV12-5|TRBJ2-1|TRBD2|.
CASGLVRLAGVVDEQFF
TGTGCTAGTGGTTTGGTCCGACTAGCGGGAGTAGTCGATGAGCAGTTCTTC
>TRBV19|TRBJ2-1|.|once
CASSIGAADNEQFF
TGTGCCAGTAGTATTGGTGCGGCAGACAATGAGCAGTTCTTC